The T cell receptor beta chain under discussion was sequenced for a study of response to subunit inactivated influenza vaccine. Each CDR3 protein is one row after TCRdb ran MiXCR on the RT-PCR reads. There are roughly 700,000 distinct CDR3 sequences in the sample; around 14% occur only once, and around 6.5% lies in the top ten. A few counts support this clonotype. Its antigen is undetermined. Germline-derived CDR1 and CDR2 are LNHNV and YYDKDF (reference sequence). This CDR3 contains 13 residues. Losses at the gene ends were 0 bases for V and 12 bases for J; bases not matched to a gene: 8. Study-wide results and limits: Each seasonal flu vaccination may recruit only limited new T cells, authors suggested.

This receptor was taken from a man aged 50 or older who received an inactivated influenza vaccine. V gene TRBV15 combines with J gene TRBJ2-7; 7 nucleotides align to TRBD1. The sample in question was PBMCs from blood, obtained roughly 2 weeks before vaccination. The CDR3 DNA reads TGTGCCACCAGCAGAGAAGGGGCGGACAGGATGTACTTC. It is translated as CATSREGADRMYF.